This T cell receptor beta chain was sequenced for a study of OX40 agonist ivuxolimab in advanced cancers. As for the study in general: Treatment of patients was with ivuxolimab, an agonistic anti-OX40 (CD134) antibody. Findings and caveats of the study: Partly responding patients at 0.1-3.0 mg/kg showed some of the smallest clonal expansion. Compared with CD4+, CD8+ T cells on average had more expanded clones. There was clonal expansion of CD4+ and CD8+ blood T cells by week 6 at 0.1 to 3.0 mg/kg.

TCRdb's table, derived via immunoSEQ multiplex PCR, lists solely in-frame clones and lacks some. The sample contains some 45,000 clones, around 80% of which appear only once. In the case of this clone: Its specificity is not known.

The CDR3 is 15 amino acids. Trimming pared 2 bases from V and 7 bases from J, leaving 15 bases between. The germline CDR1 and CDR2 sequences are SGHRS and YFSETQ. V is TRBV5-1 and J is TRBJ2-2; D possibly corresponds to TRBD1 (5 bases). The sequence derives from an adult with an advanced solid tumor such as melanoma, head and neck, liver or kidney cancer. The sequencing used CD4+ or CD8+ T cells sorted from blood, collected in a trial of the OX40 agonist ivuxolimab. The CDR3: CASSFLGDENGELFF. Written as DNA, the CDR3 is TGCGCCAGCAGCTTTTTAGGGGATGAGAACGGGGAGCTGTTTTTT.